This record concerns one TCR beta chain sequence. This clone was counted at least ten times. The antigen it binds to is not known. Base qualities are not provided; no much larger clone lies one nucleotide away. The data belong to a study of T cells after posttransplantation cyclophosphamide (dated by TCRdb to the mid-2010s). Looking at the study overall: The study tracked T cell repertoire reconstitution by TRB sequencing after myeloablative bone marrow transplantation using posttransplantation cyclophosphamide as GVHD prophylaxis. Samples from about 32 PTCy-treated patients and 16 related bone marrow donors of those patients were subjected to antigen receptor sequencing. Blood from every one of the 30 to 40 PTCy patients who had 1-year posttransplant specimens underwent TRB sequencing. TRB sequencing was also done on up to about 3 additional blood samples from 2 to 5.2 years after transplant in 3 patients, and on pretransplant blood from several patients. Because TRA and TRB clonality correlated tightly in several samples, later TCR analyses were limited to TRB. Public TRB sequences were compared against a database of over 3,000 sequences linked to responses to pathogens, tumor antigens, self-antigens and alloantigens. Here is what the overall study found, with its caveats: Across the roughly 48 patients, TRB clonality was highly associated with recipient CMV seropositivity and CMV reactivation, and diversity with PTCy was similar to that in the CNI/methotrexate controls. The TRB repertoires of T cells infiltrating skin or the GI tract showed only limited overlap with the TRB repertoires found in blood. At 1-2 months, donor-recipient similarity was low but rose over the first year, and the later blood repertoires were often dominated by donor CD8+ memory clones.

CDR1 and CDR2, looked up from the germline V gene (reference sequence), are SEHNR and FQNEAQ. The CDR3 contains 14 residues, cysteine and phenylalanine counted. Of all the DNA, just the CDR3 is kept, 42 bases in frame from base 1. Germline trimming: 6 bases from V, 7 bases from J; junction bases outside gene matches: 9. TRB sequencing used genomic DNA with the immunoSEQ assay at survey resolution or the hsTCRB kit. For the original study's pipeline: The immunoSEQ software handled the initial read processing, while the LymphoSeq R package was used for the repertoire analyses. For each TRB dataset, clonality was calculated as 1 minus normalized Shannon entropy, and the Gini coefficient was computed as well. To infer phenotypes in unsorted samples, TRB sequences from sorted subsets of the recipient or donor were mapped onto unsorted samples from the same recipient. Here the immuneACCESS table is served through TCRdb, limited to in-frame sequences with V and J called. Missing clones are a known gap in these copies; in checked studies unresolved V genes cover under half, and the rest lacks a known reason. That table gives V, J and clone size, and the DNA gave D and trimming. The table notes about 33,000 clones here, none of them singletons. Of the sample, around 5% is held by the ten largest clones.

On the day of marrow donation, related bone marrow donors gave peripheral blood samples. Peripheral blood and bone marrow mononuclear cells were isolated by Ficoll-Hypaque density centrifugation and cryopreserved. The receptor's source is a woman aged 25 to 39 in good health and a related stem cell transplant donor. The sequence joins TRBV7-9 to TRBJ2-3, and TRBD1 matches 8 of the central bases. Sequenced: PBMCs. The CDR3 protein sequence reads: CASSWDRTYYTQYF. In nucleotides, the sequence is TGTGCCAGCAGTTGGGACAGGACCTATTATACGCAGTATTTT. Beyond the CDR3, the reference TRBV7-9 and TRBJ2-3 genes provide the residues; the full variable domain reads: DTGVSQNPRHKITKRGQNVTFRCDPISEHNRLYWYRQTLGQGPEFLTYFQNEAQLEKSRLLSDRFSAERPKGSFSTLEIQRTEQGDSAMYLCASSWDRTYYTQYFGPGTRLTVL.